This record looks at one T cell receptor (beta chain) sequence and its context. Its target is unknown. Data came from immunoSEQ multiplex PCR; TCRdb stores just in-frame clones and leaves some out. The sample includes tens of thousands of clones, 70% to 85% seen only once; the top ten take roughly 3.5%. These data come from a study of vaccination effects on CD4 cells after COVID-19. Study-level findings and limits: Early timepoints after infection were absent, and convalescent patients were few in the study. By a late point after vaccination, infection- and vaccine-induced clones had shrunk markedly through clonal contraction.

V lost 0 bases, J lost 2 bases, and 13 bases lay in between. The CDR3 sequence is 16 residues long. The germline CDR1 and CDR2 sequences are MNHNS and SASEGT. Viral peptide pool expansion of antigen-specific CD4+ T cells preceded sequencing in the ViraFEST assay. Culture proceeded for roughly ten days, and CD4+ T cells were then isolated. Nucleocapsid antibody tests were negative, and the vaccine recipients had no prior SARS-CoV-2 infection. Half-medium changes using IL-2 medium occurred on days 3 and 7. The material was CD4+ T cells from PBMCs cultured with HCoV-OC43 spike peptides, obtained before COVID-19 vaccination. Subset defined: HCoV-OC43 spike overlapping peptide pool stimulation. This sequence joins TRBV6-1 and TRBJ1-1, with D unresolved. This clonotype originated in a human donor who received a COVID-19 vaccine. This CDR3 is CASSEALSAVNTEAFF. The CDR3 DNA reads as TGTGCCAGCAGTGAAGCGCTGTCAGCTGTTAACACTGAAGCTTTCTTT.